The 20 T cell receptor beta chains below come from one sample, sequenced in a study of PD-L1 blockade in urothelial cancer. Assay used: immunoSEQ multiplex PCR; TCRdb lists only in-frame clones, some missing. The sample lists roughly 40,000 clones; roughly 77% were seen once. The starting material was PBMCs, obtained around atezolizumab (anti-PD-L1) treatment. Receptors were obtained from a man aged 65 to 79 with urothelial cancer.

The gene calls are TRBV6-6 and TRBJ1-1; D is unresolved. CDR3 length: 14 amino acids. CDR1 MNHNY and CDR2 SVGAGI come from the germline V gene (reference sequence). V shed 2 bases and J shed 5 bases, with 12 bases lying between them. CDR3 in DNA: TGTGCCAGCAGTTACGTTAGGGAGCGGACTGAAGCTTTCTTT. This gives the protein CASSYVRERTEAFF.

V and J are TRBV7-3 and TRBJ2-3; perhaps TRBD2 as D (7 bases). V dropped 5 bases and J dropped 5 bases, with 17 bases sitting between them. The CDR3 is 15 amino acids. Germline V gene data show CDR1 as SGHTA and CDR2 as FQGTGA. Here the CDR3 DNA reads TGTGCCAGCAGCCGGGGCGGGGGCCGGGTAGATACGCAGTATTTT. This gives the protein CASSRGGGRVDTQYF.

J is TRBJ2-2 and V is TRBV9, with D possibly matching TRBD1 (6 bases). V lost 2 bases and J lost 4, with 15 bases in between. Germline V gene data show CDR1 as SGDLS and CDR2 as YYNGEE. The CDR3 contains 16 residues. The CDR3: CASSVSRGSGTGELFF. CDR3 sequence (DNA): TGTGCCAGCAGCGTTTCGAGGGGGTCGGGCACCGGGGAGCTGTTTTTT.

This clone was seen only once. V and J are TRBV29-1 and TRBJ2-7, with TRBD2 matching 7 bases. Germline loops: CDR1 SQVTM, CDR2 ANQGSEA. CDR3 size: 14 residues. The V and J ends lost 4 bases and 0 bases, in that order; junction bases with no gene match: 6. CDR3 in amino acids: CSVAGAGNSYEQYF. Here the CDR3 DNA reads TGCAGCGTTGCTGGAGCGGGAAACTCCTACGAGCAGTACTTC.

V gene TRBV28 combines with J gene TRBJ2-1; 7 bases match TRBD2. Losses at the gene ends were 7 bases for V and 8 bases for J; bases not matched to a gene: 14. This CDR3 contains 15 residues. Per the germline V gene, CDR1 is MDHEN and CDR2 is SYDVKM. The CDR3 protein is CASTLAMGGLDEQFF. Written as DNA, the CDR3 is TGTGCCAGCACCCTTGCAATGGGAGGGCTCGATGAGCAGTTCTTC.

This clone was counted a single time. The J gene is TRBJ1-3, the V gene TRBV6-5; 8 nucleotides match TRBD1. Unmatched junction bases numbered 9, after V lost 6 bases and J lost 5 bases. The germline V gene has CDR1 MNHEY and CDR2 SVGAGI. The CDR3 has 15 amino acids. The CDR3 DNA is TGTGCCAGCAGCGGAGACAGGGGAATAAGAAACACCATATATTTT. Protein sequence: CASSGDRGIRNTIYF.

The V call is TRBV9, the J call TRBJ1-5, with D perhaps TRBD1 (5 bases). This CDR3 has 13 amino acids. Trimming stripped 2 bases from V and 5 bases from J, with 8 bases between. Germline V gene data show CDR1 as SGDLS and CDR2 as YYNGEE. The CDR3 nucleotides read TGTGCCAGCAGCGTTCAAGGGGATCAGCCCCAGCATTTT. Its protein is CASSVQGDQPQHF.

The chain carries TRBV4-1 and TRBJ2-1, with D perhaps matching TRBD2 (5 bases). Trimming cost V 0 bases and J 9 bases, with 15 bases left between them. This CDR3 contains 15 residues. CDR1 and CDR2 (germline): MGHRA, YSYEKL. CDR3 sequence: CASSQEGYGVGEQFF. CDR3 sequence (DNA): TGCGCCAGCAGCCAAGAGGGATACGGGGTTGGTGAGCAGTTCTTC.

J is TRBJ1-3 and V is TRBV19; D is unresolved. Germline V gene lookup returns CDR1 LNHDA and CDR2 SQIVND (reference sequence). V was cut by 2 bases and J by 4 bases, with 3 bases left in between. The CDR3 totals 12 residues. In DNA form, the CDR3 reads TGTGCCAGTAGTATACTCGGAAACACCATATATTTT. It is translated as CASSILGNTIYF.

The CDR3 region is CASSQINNNEQFF. DNA for the CDR3: TGTGCCAGCAGCCAAATCAACAACAATGAGCAGTTCTTC. This chain uses TRBV11-3 with TRBJ2-1, with D uncertain. V lost 5 bases to trimming and J lost 5 bases, with 10 bases between them. Germline-derived CDR1 and CDR2 are SGHNT and YENEEA. The CDR3 length is 13 residues.

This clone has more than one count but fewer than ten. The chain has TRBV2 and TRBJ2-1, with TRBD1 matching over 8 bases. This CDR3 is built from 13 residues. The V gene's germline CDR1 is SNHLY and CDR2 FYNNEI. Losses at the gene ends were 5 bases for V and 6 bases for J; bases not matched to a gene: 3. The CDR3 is CASSFGTGNEQFF. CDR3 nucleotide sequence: TGTGCCAGCAGTTTTGGGACAGGCAATGAGCAGTTCTTC. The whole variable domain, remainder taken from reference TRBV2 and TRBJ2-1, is EPEVTQTPSHQVTQMGQEVILRCVPISNHLYFYWYRQILGQKVEFLVSFYNNEISEKSEIFDDQFSVERPDGSNFTLKIRSTKLEDSAMYFCASSFGTGNEQFFGPGTRLTVL.

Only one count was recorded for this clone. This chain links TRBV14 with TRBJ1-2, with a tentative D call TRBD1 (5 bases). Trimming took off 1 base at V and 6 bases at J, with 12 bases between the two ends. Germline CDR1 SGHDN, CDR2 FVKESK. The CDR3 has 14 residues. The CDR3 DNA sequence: TGTGCCAGCAGCCAAGTACACCAGGGTGATGGCTACACCTTC. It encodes CASSQVHQGDGYTF.

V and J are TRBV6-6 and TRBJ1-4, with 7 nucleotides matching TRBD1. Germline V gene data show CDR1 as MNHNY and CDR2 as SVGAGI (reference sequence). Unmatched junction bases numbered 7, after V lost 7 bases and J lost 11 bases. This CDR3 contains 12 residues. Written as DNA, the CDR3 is TGTGCCAGCAACGAACCAGGGGGGAAACTGTTTTTT. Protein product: CASNEPGGKLFF.

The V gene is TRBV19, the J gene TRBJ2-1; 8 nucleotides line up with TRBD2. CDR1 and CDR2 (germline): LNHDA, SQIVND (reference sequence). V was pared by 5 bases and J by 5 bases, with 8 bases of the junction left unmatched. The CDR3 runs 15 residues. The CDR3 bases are TGTGCCAGTAGTCTTGGAGCGGGGGCCCACAATGAGCAGTTCTTC. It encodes CASSLGAGAHNEQFF.

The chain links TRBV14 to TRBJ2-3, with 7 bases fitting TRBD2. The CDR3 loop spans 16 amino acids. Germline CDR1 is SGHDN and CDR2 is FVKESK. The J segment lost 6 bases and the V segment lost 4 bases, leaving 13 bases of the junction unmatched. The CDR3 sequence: CASSLPRAGAADTQYF. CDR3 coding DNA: TGTGCCAGCAGCCTGCCGAGGGCGGGAGCGGCGGATACGCAGTATTTT. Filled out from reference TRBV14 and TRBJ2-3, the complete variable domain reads EAGVTQFPSHSVIEKGQTVTLRCDPISGHDNLYWYRRVMGKEIKFLLHFVKESKQDESGMPNNRFLAERTGGTYSTLKVQPAELEDSGVYFCASSLPRAGAADTQYFGPGTRLTVL.

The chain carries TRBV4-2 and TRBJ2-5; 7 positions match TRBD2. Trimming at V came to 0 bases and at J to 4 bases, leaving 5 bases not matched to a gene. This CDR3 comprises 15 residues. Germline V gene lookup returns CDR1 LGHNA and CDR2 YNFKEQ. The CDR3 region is CASSQEVAGAETQYF. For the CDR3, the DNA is TGTGCCAGCAGCCAAGAAGTGGCGGGAGCAGAGACCCAGTACTTC.

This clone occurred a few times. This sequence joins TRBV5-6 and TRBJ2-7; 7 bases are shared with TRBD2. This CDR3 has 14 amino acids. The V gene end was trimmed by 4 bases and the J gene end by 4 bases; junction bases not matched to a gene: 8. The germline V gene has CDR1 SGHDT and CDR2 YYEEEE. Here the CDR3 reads CASSSTGAGYEQYF. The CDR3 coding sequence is TGTGCCAGCAGCAGCACGGGAGCGGGATACGAGCAGTACTTC.

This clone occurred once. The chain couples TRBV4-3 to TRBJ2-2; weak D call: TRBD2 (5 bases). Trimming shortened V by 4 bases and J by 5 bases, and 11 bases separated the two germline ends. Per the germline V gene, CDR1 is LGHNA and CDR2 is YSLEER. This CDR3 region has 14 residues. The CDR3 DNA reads TGCGCCAGCAGCCCCCTGGGAGTGACCGGGGAGCTGTTTTTT. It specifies CASSPLGVTGELFF.

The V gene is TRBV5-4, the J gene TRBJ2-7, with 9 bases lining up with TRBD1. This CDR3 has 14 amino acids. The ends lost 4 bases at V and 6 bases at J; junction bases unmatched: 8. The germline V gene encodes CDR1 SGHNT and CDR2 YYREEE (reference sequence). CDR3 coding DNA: TGTGCCAGCAGCCGCTCCGGGACAGGGCGCGAGCAGTACTTC. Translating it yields CASSRSGTGREQYF.

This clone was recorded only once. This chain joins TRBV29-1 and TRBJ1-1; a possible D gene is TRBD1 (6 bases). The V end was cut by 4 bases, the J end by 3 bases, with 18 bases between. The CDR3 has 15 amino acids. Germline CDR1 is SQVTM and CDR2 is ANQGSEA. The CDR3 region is CSVALSGEFDTEAFF. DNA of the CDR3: TGCAGCGTTGCCTTGTCAGGGGAATTCGACACTGAAGCTTTCTTT.